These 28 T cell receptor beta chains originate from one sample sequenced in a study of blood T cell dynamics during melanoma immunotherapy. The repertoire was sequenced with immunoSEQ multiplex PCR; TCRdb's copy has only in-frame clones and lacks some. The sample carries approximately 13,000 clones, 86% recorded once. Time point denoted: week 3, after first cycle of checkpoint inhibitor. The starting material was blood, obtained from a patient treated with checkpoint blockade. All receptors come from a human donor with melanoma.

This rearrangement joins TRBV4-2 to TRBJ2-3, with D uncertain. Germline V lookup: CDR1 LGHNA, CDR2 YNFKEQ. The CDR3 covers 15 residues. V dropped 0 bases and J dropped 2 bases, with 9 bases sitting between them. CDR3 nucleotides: TGTGCCAGCAGCCAAGATTGGGCTAACACAGATACGCAGTATTTT. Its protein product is CASSQDWANTDTQYF.

CDR3: CASSQGLAGVGTQYF. CDR3 nucleotide sequence: TGTGCCAGCAGTCAGGGACTAGCGGGAGTCGGAACGCAGTATTTT. The chain combines TRBV6-5 with TRBJ2-3, with TRBD2 matching 14 bases. This CDR3 contains 15 residues. Germline V gives CDR1 MNHEY, CDR2 SVGAGI. J lost 9 bases, V lost 5 bases, and 7 bases had no gene match.

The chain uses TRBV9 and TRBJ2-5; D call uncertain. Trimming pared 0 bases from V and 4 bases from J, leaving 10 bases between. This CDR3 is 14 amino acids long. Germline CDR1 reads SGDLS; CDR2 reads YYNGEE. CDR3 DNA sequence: TGTGCCAGCAGCGTAGGTAGATCTCCAGAGACCCAGTACTTC. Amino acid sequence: CASSVGRSPETQYF.

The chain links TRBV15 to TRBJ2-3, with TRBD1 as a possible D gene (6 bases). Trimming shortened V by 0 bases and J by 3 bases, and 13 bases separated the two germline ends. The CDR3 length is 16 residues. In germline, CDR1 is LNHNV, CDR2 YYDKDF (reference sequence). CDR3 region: CATSRDSQGKTDTQYF. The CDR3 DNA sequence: TGTGCCACCAGCAGAGATTCGCAGGGGAAGACAGATACGCAGTATTTT. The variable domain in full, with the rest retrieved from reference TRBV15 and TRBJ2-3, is DAMVIQNPRYQVTQFGKPVTLSCSQTLNHNVMYWYQQKSSQAPKLLFHYYDKDFNNEADTPDNFQSRRPNTSFCFLDIRSPGLGDTAMYLCATSRDSQGKTDTQYFGPGTRLTVL.

CDR3 bases: TGTGCCAGCAGTTTGGGGGAAAACATTCAGTACTTC. This translates into CASSLGENIQYF. The rearrangement uses TRBV28 and TRBJ2-4, with D possibly called TRBD1 or TRBD2 (5 bases each). Trimming left V 3 bases short and J 5 bases short, with 5 bases between. CDR1 MDHEN and CDR2 SYDVKM come from the germline V gene. The CDR3 has 12 amino acids. Together with reference TRBV28 and TRBJ2-4, the CDR3 gives the full variable domain: DVKVTQSSRYLVKRTGEKVFLECVQDMDHENMFWYRQDPGLGLRLIYFSYDVKMKEKGDIPEGYSVSREKKERFSLILESASTNQTSMYLCASSLGENIQYFGAGTRLSVL.

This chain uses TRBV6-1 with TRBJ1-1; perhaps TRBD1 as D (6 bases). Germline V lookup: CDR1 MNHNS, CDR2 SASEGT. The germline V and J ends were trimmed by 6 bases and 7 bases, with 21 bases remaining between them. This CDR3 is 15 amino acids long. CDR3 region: CASRLTGNVGDEAFF. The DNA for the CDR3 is TGTGCCAGCAGATTAACAGGGAATGTGGGGGATGAAGCTTTCTTT.

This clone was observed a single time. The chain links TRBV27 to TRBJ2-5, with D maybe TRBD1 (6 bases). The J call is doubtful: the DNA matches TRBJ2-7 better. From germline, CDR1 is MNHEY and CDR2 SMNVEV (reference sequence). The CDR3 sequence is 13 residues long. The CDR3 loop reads CASSRTASYEQYF. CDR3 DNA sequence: TGTGCCAGCAGTCGGACAGCTTCTTACGAGCAGTACTTC.

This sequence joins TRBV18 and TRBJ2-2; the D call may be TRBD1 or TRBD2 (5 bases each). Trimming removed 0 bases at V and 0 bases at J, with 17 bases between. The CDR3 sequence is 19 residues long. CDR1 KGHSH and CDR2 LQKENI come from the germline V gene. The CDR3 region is CASSPPAGRRGANTGELFF. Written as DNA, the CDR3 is TGTGCCAGCTCACCACCTGCAGGTCGTCGGGGCGCGAACACCGGGGAGCTGTTTTTT.

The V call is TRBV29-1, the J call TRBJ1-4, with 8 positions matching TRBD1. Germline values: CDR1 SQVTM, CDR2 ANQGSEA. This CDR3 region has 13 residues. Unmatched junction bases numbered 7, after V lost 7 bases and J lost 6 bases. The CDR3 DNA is TGCAGCGGACATACAGGGGGTGATGAAAAACTGTTTTTT. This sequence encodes CSGHTGGDEKLFF.

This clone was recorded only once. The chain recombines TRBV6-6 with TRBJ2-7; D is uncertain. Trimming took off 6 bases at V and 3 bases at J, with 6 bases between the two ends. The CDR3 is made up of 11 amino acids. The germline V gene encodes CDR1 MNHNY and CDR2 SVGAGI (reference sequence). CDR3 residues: CASSHIYEQYF. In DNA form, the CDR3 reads TGTGCCAGCAGCCACATCTACGAGCAGTACTTC.

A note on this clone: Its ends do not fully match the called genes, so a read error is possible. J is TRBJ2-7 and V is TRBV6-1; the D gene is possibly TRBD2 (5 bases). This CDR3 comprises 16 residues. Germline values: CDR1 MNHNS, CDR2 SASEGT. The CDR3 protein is CACSEGAPRSSYEQYF. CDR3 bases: TGTGCCTGCAGTGAGGGTGCCCCCAGGTCCTCCTACGAGCAGTACTTC.

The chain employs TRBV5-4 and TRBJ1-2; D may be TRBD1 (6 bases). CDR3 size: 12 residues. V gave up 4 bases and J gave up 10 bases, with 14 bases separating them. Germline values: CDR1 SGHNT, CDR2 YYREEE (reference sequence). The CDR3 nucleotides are TGTGCCAGCAGCCTGTTGGACAGCCTCTACACCTTC. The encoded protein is CASSLLDSLYTF.

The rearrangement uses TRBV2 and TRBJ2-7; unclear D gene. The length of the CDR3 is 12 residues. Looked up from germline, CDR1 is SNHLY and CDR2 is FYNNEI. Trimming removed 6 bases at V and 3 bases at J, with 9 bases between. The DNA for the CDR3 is TGTGCCAGCAGGGCGGACGGCTACGAGCAGTACTTC. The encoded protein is CASRADGYEQYF.

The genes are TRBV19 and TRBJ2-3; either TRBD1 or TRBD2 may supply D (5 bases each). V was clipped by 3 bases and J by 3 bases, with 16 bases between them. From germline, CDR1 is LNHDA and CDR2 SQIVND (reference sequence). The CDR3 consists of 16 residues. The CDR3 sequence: CASSMGRGAGTDTQYF. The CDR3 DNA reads TGTGCCAGTAGTATGGGGAGAGGGGCAGGAACAGATACGCAGTATTTT.

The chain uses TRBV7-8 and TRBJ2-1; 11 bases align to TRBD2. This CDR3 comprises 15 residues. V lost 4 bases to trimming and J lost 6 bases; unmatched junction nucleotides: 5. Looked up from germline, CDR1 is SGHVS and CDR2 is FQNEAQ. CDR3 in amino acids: CASSSLGLAVNEQFF. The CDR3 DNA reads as TGTGCCAGCAGCTCGCTGGGACTAGCGGTCAATGAGCAGTTCTTC. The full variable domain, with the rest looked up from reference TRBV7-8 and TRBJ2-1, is GAGVSQSPRYKVAKRGQDVALRCDPISGHVSLFWYQQALGQGPEFLTYFQNEAQLDKSGLPSDRFFAERPEGSVSTLKIQRTQQEDSAVYLCASSSLGLAVNEQFFGPGTRLTVL.

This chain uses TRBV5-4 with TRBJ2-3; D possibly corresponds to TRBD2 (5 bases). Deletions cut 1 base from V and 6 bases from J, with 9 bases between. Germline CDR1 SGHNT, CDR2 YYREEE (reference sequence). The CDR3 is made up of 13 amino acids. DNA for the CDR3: TGTGCCAGCAGCTTGTGGCAGCGGGATACGCAGTATTTT. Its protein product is CASSLWQRDTQYF.

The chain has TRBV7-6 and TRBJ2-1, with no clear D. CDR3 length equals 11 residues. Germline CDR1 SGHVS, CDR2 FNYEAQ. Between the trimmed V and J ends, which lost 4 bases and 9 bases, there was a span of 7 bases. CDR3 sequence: CASSSEGEQFF. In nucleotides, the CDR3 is TGTGCCAGCAGCTCGGAAGGTGAGCAGTTCTTC.

DNA for the CDR3: TGTGCCAGCAAATTAGATGCGGGAGTACGCTCCTACGAGCAGTACTTC. Its protein is CASKLDAGVRSYEQYF. The chain joins TRBV7-2 to TRBJ2-5; TRBD2 matches 7 bases. The closer fit of TRBJ2-7 to the DNA end suggests the J call may be wrong. CDR1 SGHTA and CDR2 FQGNSA come from the germline V gene. CDR3 length equals 16 residues.

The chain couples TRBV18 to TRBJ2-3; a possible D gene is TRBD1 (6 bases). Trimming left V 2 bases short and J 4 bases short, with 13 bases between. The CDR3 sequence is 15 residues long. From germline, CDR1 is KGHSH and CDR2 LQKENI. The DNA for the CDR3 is TGTGCCAGCTCACCATTCCAGGGGACGGCAGATACGCAGTATTTT. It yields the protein CASSPFQGTADTQYF.

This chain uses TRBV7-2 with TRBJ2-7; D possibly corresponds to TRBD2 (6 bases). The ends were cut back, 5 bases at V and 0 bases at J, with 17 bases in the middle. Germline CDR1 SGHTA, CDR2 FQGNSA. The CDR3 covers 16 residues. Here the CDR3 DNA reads TGTGCCAGCAGCGAGCCGGGACTCCTTAGCTCCTACGAGCAGTACTTC. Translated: CASSEPGLLSSYEQYF.

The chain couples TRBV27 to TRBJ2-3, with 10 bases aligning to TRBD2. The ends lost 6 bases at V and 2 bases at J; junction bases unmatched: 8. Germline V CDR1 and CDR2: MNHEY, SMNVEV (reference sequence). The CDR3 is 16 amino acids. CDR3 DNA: TGTGCCAGCAGCTATGTGGGACTAGCGCCCACAGATACGCAGTATTTT. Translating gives CASSYVGLAPTDTQYF.

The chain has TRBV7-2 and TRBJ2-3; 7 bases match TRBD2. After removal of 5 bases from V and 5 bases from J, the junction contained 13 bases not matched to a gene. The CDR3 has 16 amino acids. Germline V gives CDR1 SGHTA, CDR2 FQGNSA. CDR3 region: CASSSEREIFRDTQYF. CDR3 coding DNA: TGTGCCAGCAGCAGCGAGCGGGAAATTTTTAGAGATACGCAGTATTTT.

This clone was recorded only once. CDR3 in DNA: TGTGCCAGCAGCTTAGCCGGGGCCGGAAACACCATATATTTT. Protein: CASSLAGAGNTIYF. The rearrangement links TRBV7-9 to TRBJ1-3; weak D call: TRBD1 (5 bases). The CDR3 runs 14 residues. With 0 bases removed from V and 4 bases from J, the gap between germline ends came to 7 bases. Germline CDR1 is SEHNR and CDR2 is FQNEAQ (reference sequence). The whole variable domain, filled in from reference TRBV7-9 and TRBJ1-3, reads DTGVSQNPRHKITKRGQNVTFRCDPISEHNRLYWYRQTLGQGPEFLTYFQNEAQLEKSRLLSDRFSAERPKGSFSTLEIQRTEQGDSAMYLCASSLAGAGNTIYFGEGSWLTVV.

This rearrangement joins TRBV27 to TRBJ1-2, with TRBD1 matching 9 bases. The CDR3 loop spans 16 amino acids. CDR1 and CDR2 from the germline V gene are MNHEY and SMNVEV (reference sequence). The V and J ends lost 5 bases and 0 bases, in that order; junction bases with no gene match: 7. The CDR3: CASSPFRDRANYGYTF. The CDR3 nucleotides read TGTGCCAGCAGTCCATTCCGGGACAGGGCTAACTATGGCTACACCTTC.

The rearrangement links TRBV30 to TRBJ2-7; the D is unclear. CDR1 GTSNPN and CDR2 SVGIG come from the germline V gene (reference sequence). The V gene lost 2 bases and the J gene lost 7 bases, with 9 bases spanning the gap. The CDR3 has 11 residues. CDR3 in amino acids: CAWSLRMEQYF. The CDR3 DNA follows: TGTGCCTGGAGTTTGCGTATGGAGCAGTACTTC.

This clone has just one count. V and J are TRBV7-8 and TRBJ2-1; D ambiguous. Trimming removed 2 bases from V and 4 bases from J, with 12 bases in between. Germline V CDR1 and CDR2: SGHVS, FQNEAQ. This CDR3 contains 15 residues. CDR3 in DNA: TGTGCCAGCAGCTTACCCCCCTGGCAGTACAATGAGCAGTTCTTC. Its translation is CASSLPPWQYNEQFF.

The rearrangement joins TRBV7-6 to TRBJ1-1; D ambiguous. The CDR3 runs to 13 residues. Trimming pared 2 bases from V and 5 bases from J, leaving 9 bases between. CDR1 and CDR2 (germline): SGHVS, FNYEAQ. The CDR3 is CASSLSGGTEAFF. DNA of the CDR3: TGTGCCAGCAGCTTATCCGGAGGAACTGAAGCTTTCTTT.

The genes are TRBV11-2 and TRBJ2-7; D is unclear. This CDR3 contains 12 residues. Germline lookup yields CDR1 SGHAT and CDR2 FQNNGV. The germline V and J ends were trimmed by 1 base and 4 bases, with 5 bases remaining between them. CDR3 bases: TGTGCCAGCAGCTTAGCCGGGTACGAGCAGTACTTC. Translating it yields CASSLAGYEQYF.